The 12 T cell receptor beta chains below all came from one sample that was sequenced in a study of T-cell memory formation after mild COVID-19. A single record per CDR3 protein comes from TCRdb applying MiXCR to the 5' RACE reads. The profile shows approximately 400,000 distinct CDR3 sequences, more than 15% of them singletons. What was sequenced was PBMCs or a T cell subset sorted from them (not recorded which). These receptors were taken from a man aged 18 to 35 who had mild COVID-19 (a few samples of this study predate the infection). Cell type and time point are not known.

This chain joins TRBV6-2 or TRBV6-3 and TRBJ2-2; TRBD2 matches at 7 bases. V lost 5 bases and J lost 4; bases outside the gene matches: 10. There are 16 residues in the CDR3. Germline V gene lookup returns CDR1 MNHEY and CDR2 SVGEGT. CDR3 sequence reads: CASSPRWTRSTGELFF. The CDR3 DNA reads TGTGCCAGCAGTCCGCGGTGGACTAGAAGCACCGGGGAGCTGTTTTTT.

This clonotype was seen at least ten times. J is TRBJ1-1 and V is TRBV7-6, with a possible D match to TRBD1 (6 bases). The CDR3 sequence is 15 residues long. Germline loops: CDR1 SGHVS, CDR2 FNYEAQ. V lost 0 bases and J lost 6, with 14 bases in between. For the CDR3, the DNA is TGTGCCAGCAGCTTAGCTCAGGGGAAGCTCGCTGAAGCTTTCTTT. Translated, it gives CASSLAQGKLAEAFF. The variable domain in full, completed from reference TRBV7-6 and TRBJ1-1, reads GAGVSQSPRYKVTKRGQDVALRCDPISGHVSLYWYRQALGQGPEFLTYFNYEAQQDKSGLPNDRFSAERPEGSISTLTIQRTEQRDSAMYRCASSLAQGKLAEAFFGQGTRLTVV.

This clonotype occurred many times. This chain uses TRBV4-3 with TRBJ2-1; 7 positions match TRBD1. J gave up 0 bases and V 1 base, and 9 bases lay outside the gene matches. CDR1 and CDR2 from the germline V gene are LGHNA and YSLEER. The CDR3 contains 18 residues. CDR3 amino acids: CASSQVDTRDSSYNEQFF. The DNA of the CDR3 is TGCGCCAGCAGCCAAGTGGATACCCGGGACAGCTCCTACAATGAGCAGTTCTTC.

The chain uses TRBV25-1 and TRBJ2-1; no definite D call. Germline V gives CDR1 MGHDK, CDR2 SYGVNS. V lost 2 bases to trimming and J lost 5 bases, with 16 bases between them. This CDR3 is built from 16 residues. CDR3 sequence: CASSERLGLPHNEQFF. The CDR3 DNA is TGTGCCAGCAGTGAAAGGCTTGGCCTCCCCCACAATGAGCAGTTCTTC. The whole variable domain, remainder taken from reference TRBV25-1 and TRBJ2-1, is EADIYQTPRYLVIGTGKKITLECSQTMGHDKMYWYQQDPGMELHLIHYSYGVNSTEKGDLSSESTVSRIRTEHFPLTLESARPSHTSQYLCASSERLGLPHNEQFFGPGTRLTVL.

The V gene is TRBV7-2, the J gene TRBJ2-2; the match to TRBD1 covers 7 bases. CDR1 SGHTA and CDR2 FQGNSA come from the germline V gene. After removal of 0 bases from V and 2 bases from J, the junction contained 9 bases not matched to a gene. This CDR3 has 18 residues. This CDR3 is CASSLASPGTANTGELFF. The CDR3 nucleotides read TGTGCCAGCAGCTTAGCGTCGCCCGGGACAGCTAACACCGGGGAGCTGTTTTTT.

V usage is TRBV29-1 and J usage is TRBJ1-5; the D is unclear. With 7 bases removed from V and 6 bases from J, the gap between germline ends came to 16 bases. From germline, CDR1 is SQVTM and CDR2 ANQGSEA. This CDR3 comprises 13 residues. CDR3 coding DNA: TGCAGCGCCCCATCCCGGGAGGTTCAGCCCCAGCATTTT. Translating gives CSAPSREVQPQHF.

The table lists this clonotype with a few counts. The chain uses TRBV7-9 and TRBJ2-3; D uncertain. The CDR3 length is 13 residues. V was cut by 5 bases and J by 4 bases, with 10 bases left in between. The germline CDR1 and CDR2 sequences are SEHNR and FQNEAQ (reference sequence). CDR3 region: CASSPEVSDTQYF. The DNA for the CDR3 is TGTGCCAGCAGCCCCGAAGTATCAGATACGCAGTATTTT.

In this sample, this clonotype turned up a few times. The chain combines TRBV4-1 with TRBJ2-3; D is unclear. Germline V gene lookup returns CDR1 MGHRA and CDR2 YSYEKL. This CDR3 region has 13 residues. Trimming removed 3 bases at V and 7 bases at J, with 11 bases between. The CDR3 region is CASSQGSPNTQYF. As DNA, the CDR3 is TGCGCCAGCAGCCAGGGGTCTCCGAATACGCAGTATTTT.

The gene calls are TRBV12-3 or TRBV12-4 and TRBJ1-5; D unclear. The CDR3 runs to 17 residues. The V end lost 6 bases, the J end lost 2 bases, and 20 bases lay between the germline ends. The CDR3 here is CASSSDVGSHGNQPQHF. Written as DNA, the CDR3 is TGTGCCAGCAGCTCCGATGTGGGGTCACACGGCAATCAGCCCCAGCATTTT.

The CDR3 region is CSAITPGRDGYTF. Written as DNA, the CDR3 is TGCAGTGCTATAACCCCGGGAAGGGATGGCTACACCTTC. This chain uses TRBV20-1 with TRBJ1-2; D not certain. V was cut by 4 bases and J by 6 bases, with 15 bases left in between. Germline assignment: CDR1 DFQATT and CDR2 SNEGSKA (reference sequence). The CDR3 is 13 residues long.

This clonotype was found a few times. This CDR3 reads CASSYSVNGEQFF. CDR3 DNA: TGTGCCAGCAGTTACAGCGTTAATGGTGAGCAGTTCTTC. The rearrangement links TRBV7-3 to TRBJ2-1, with unresolved D. The germline V gene has CDR1 SGHTA and CDR2 FQGTGA. The CDR3 spans 13 residues. Trimming pared 6 bases from V and 9 bases from J, leaving 15 bases between.

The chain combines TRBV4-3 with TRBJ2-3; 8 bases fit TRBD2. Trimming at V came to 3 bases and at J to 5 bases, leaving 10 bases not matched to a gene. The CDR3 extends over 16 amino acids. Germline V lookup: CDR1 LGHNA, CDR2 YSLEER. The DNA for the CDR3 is TGCGCCAGCAGCCAGGTGGGCGGGGGGCAGAGAGATACGCAGTATTTT. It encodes CASSQVGGGQRDTQYF.